This record covers a single T cell receptor (beta chain). The sample carries other DNA sequences with the same CDR3. This specimen comes from a study of blood T cell repertoires in COVID-19. On the study more broadly: In each case, the material was cDNA or gDNA derived from T cells, B-cell-depleted T cells, or PBMCs.

Sequenced by immunoSEQ multiplex PCR; TCRdb stores in-frame clones only, minus some. The sample holds roughly 200,000 clones, roughly 85% seen once. Source material: peripheral blood. This TCR was recovered from a man aged 55-75 years with active or convalescent COVID-19.

The CDR3 bases are TGTGCCAGCAGTTACGGCGGGGGAAACACCGGGGAGCTGTTTTTT. The encoded protein is CASSYGGGNTGELFF. The chain combines TRBV6-5 with TRBJ2-2, with 7 bases that match TRBD2. V shed 2 bases and J 2 bases; nucleotides not matched to a gene: 2. Germline loops: CDR1 MNHEY, CDR2 SVGAGI. The CDR3 is 15 residues long.